The 27 T cell receptor beta chains given below trace back to one sample, sequenced in a study of shared clonotypes between healthy human individuals. Naive CD8 cells lacked CD45RO and underwent positive selection for CCR7, leaving out terminally differentiated effector memory CD45RA+ cells. The table came from immunoSEQ multiplex PCR; TCRdb's copy has only in-frame clones and leaves some out. The profile covers more than 550,000 clones, with 92% appearing a single time and about 24% taken by the ten largest. The sequenced material came from naive CD8+ T cells sorted from blood. These receptors came from a man under 40 in good health.

The chain joins TRBV9 to TRBJ2-4, with D possibly matching TRBD2 (7 bases). Looked up from germline, CDR1 is SGDLS and CDR2 is YYNGEE. The CDR3 has 14 residues. Trimming took off 4 bases at V and 7 bases at J, with 15 bases between the two ends. The CDR3 sequence is CASSPPPGGNIQYF. In DNA, the CDR3 is TGTGCCAGCAGCCCCCCCCCGGGGGGCAACATTCAGTACTTC.

The DNA of the CDR3 is TGTGCCAGCAGCTTAGATGAGGAGCAGTACTTC. It specifies CASSLDEEQYF. The V call is TRBV7-9, the J call TRBJ2-7, with D unclear. Germline-derived CDR1 and CDR2 are SEHNR and FQNEAQ (reference sequence). Trimming removed 1 base at V and 7 bases at J, with 5 bases between. This CDR3 spans 11 amino acids.

The rearrangement links TRBV6-4 to TRBJ2-1; no clear D. The CDR3 is 12 amino acids. Trimming took 2 bases from V and 7 from J, leaving 6 bases between them. Germline V gene lookup returns CDR1 MRHNA and CDR2 SNTAGT. CDR3: CASSDHGNEQFF. In DNA, the CDR3 is TGTGCCAGCAGTGACCACGGGAATGAGCAGTTCTTC.

J is TRBJ1-5 and V is TRBV19, with a possible D match to TRBD1 (5 bases). CDR3 length: 15 residues. Germline values: CDR1 LNHDA, CDR2 SQIVND (reference sequence). The V and J ends lost 3 bases and 0 bases respectively, with 9 bases between them. CDR3 amino acids: CASSIPQGSNQPQHF. The CDR3 bases are TGTGCCAGTAGTATCCCTCAGGGTAGCAATCAGCCCCAGCATTTT.

The chain carries TRBV7-9 and TRBJ2-5; 8 positions agree with TRBD2. Trimming at V came to 5 bases and at J to 1 base, leaving 3 bases not matched to a gene. Germline values: CDR1 SEHNR, CDR2 FQNEAQ (reference sequence). The length of the CDR3 is 14 residues. CDR3 residues: CASSLTSVQETQYF. The CDR3 nucleotides read TGTGCCAGCAGCCTGACTAGCGTCCAAGAGACCCAGTACTTC.

The rearrangement uses TRBV25-1 and TRBJ2-7; D remains ambiguous. The CDR3 length is 16 residues. The ends were cut back, 1 base at V and 2 bases at J, with 15 bases in the middle. Germline lookup yields CDR1 MGHDK and CDR2 SYGVNS. CDR3 nucleotide sequence: TGTGCCAGCAGTGAATTGATACAGTGCGTTACCTACGAGCAGTACTTC. Protein sequence: CASSELIQCVTYEQYF.

The chain couples TRBV7-3 to TRBJ2-3; D perhaps matches TRBD2 (5 bases). Germline V gene data show CDR1 as SGHTA and CDR2 as FQGTGA. The CDR3 length is 15 residues. V lost 1 base and J lost 0, with 8 bases in between. The CDR3 sequence: CASSLIASSTDTQYF. The CDR3 nucleotides read TGTGCCAGCAGCTTAATAGCGTCTAGCACAGATACGCAGTATTTT. The full variable domain, its missing parts supplied by reference TRBV7-3 and TRBJ2-3, is GAGVSQTPSNKVTEKGKYVELRCDPISGHTALYWYRQSLGQGPEFLIYFQGTGAADDSGLPNDRFFAVRPEGSVSTLKIQRTERGDSAVYLCASSLIASSTDTQYFGPGTRLTVL.

Comments on this clone: Other DNA sequences in the sample encode the same CDR3. The V call is TRBV29-1, the J call TRBJ2-1; weak D call: TRBD2 (5 bases). Germline V lookup: CDR1 SQVTM, CDR2 ANQGSEA. The CDR3 sequence is 15 residues long. V was cut by 1 base and J by 0 bases, with 10 bases left in between. CDR3 nucleotide sequence: TGCAGCGTTGAAGGCGGGCCCAGCTCCTACAATGAGCAGTTCTTC. It encodes CSVEGGPSSYNEQFF.

The V and J genes are TRBV7-9 and TRBJ1-5; possibly TRBD1 for D (5 bases). Germline lookup yields CDR1 SEHNR and CDR2 FQNEAQ (reference sequence). V was pared by 7 bases and J by 3 bases, with 16 bases between. The CDR3 is 15 residues long. The CDR3 region has the DNA TGTGCCAGCACCACCACCGGGGGTACCAATCAGCCCCAGCATTTT. Translation: CASTTTGGTNQPQHF.

The chain carries TRBV11-2 and TRBJ2-3; unclear D gene. Between the trimmed V and J ends, which lost 3 bases and 2 bases, there was a span of 18 bases. Germline V gene data show CDR1 as SGHAT and CDR2 as FQNNGV. The CDR3 is 17 amino acids. CDR3 bases: TGTGCCAGCAGCTTTTTGGGCCCCCAAGTCGTCACAGATACGCAGTATTTT. This gives the protein CASSFLGPQVVTDTQYF.

This rearrangement joins TRBV2 to TRBJ2-3, with D perhaps matching TRBD1 or TRBD2 (6 bases each). This CDR3 has 14 residues. V dropped 8 bases and J dropped 5 bases, with 17 bases sitting between them. The germline V gene has CDR1 SNHLY and CDR2 FYNNEI. The CDR3 loop reads CASVEGGGIDTQYF. The CDR3 region has the DNA TGTGCCAGCGTGGAGGGGGGCGGTATAGATACGCAGTATTTT.

This clone has just one count. The rearrangement joins TRBV4-1 to TRBJ2-7; no clear D gene. Deletions cut 2 bases from V and 5 bases from J, with 10 bases between. The CDR3 is made up of 13 amino acids. CDR1 is MGHRA and CDR2 is YSYEKL in the germline V gene. CDR3 nucleotides: TGCGCCAGCAGCCAACTCTCTAGTGACGAGCAGTACTTC. This gives the protein CASSQLSSDEQYF.

V gene TRBV29-1 combines with J gene TRBJ2-3; TRBD1 or TRBD2 may be the D gene (5 bases each). CDR1 is SQVTM and CDR2 is ANQGSEA in the germline V gene. CDR3 length equals 17 residues. Trimming took off 6 bases at V and 1 base at J, with 23 bases between the two ends. The CDR3 is CSVDLTPWGRGTDTQYF. CDR3 sequence (DNA): TGCAGCGTCGATCTAACCCCGTGGGGACGCGGCACAGATACGCAGTATTTT.

The chain employs TRBV19 and TRBJ2-7; TRBD2 matches 8 bases. This CDR3 is 15 amino acids long. Trimming took 5 bases from V and 0 from J; bases not matched to a gene: 6. Germline V CDR1 and CDR2: LNHDA, SQIVND (reference sequence). In DNA form, the CDR3 reads TGTGCCAGTAGTCCCGCTAGCGGGCGCTCCTACGAGCAGTACTTC. It translates to CASSPASGRSYEQYF.

V gene TRBV7-2 combines with J gene TRBJ2-2; TRBD2 matches at 7 bases. V lost 0 bases to trimming and J lost 8 bases; unmatched junction nucleotides: 3. The CDR3 consists of 14 residues. Germline V gene sequence: CDR1 SGHTA, CDR2 FQGNSA. CDR3 in amino acids: CASSLAPAGGELFF. The CDR3 DNA is TGTGCCAGCAGCTTAGCGCCAGCGGGGGGGGAGCTGTTTTTT.

The J gene is TRBJ1-2, the V gene TRBV6-5, with D possibly being TRBD1 (5 bases). Trimming stripped 3 bases from V and 7 bases from J, with 18 bases between. The CDR3 extends over 15 amino acids. The germline V gene encodes CDR1 MNHEY and CDR2 SVGAGI. CDR3 bases: TGTGCCAGCAGTTATGGGGCAGGGAGTGCTGGTGGCTACACCTTC. Amino acid sequence: CASSYGAGSAGGYTF.

The chain combines TRBV7-9 with TRBJ1-1, with TRBD1 matching 7 bases. Germline V gives CDR1 SEHNR, CDR2 FQNEAQ (reference sequence). The CDR3 totals 16 residues. Trimming took 5 bases from V and 5 from J; bases not matched to a gene: 14. The CDR3 nucleotides read TGTGCCAGCAGCCCCCCTTCGTCACCAGGGGGGACTGAAGCTTTCTTT. Protein product: CASSPPSSPGGTEAFF.

V is TRBV27 and J is TRBJ2-1; 7 nucleotides match TRBD1. CDR1 is MNHEY and CDR2 is SMNVEV in the germline V gene (reference sequence). The CDR3 spans 13 residues. Losses at the gene ends were 3 bases for V and 7 bases for J; bases not matched to a gene: 3. The CDR3 nucleotides read TGTGCCAGCAGTTTCCGACAGGGAAATGAGCAGTTCTTC. Protein sequence: CASSFRQGNEQFF.

CDR3 DNA sequence: TGTGCCAGCAGTGAAACGGGACCCCGGGGTGAGCAGTTCTTC. This codes for CASSETGPRGEQFF. This chain connects TRBV6-4 to TRBJ2-1; either TRBD1 or TRBD2 may fit D (5 bases each). CDR1 and CDR2 (germline): MRHNA, SNTAGT. V was trimmed by 3 bases and J by 9 bases, leaving 15 bases between them. The CDR3 spans 14 residues.

V gene TRBV4-1 combines with J gene TRBJ2-1; the match to TRBD2 covers 11 bases. This CDR3 comprises 14 residues. Looked up from germline, CDR1 is MGHRA and CDR2 is YSYEKL. V shed 4 bases and J 12 bases; nucleotides not matched to a gene: 8. The CDR3 sequence is CASSPTSGMDAQFF. In DNA form, the CDR3 reads TGCGCCAGCAGCCCGACTAGCGGGATGGACGCGCAGTTCTTC.

This rearrangement joins TRBV18 to TRBJ2-5; 11 nucleotides line up with TRBD2. The CDR3 length is 15 residues. V was pared by 6 bases and J by 2 bases, with 5 bases of the junction left unmatched. The germline V gene has CDR1 KGHSH and CDR2 LQKENI. The CDR3 DNA reads as TGTGCCAGCTCCCCGACTAGCGGGACACAAGAGACCCAGTACTTC. Translating it yields CASSPTSGTQETQYF.

This rearrangement joins TRBV7-9 to TRBJ2-1, with D perhaps given as TRBD1 or TRBD2 (5 bases each). V dropped 6 bases and J dropped 0 bases, with 12 bases sitting between them. CDR1 and CDR2 (germline): SEHNR, FQNEAQ (reference sequence). CDR3 size: 15 residues. DNA for the CDR3: TGTGCCAGCAGTATCCGGGGCCCCTCCTACAATGAGCAGTTCTTC. Translation: CASSIRGPSYNEQFF.

V and J are TRBV10-3 and TRBJ2-1, with 10 bases matching TRBD2. The CDR3 totals 15 residues. CDR1 and CDR2 from the germline V gene are ENHRY and SYGVKD. J gave up 10 bases and V 2 bases, and 8 bases lay outside the gene matches. CDR3 region: CAISEQREGRGEQFF. The CDR3 nucleotides read TGTGCCATCAGTGAGCAGCGGGAGGGCCGTGGCGAGCAGTTCTTC.

This clone occurred a few times. This rearrangement joins TRBV29-1 to TRBJ2-7, with D possibly matching TRBD1 (6 bases). Germline CDR1 and CDR2: SQVTM and ANQGSEA. Trimming cost V 1 base and J 6 bases, with 19 bases left between them. The CDR3 totals 15 residues. CDR3 DNA sequence: TGCAGCGTTGAAGGGGGTCCAGGGGAAGAGGGCGAGCAGTACTTC. Its protein product is CSVEGGPGEEGEQYF.

The chain couples TRBV5-6 to TRBJ2-1, with 7 bases fitting TRBD2. Per germline, CDR1 SGHDT and CDR2 YYEEEE. V gave up 1 base and J gave up 7 bases; unmatched junction bases: 8. This CDR3 has 15 amino acids. Here the CDR3 DNA reads TGTGCCAGCAGCTTGATATATTCCGGGAGGAATGAGCAGTTCTTC. The encoded protein is CASSLIYSGRNEQFF. Filled out from reference TRBV5-6 and TRBJ2-1, the complete variable domain reads DAGVTQSPTHLIKTRGQQVTLRCSPKSGHDTVSWYQQALGQGPQFIFQYYEEEERQRGNFPDRFSGHQFPNYSSELNVNALLLGDSALYLCASSLIYSGRNEQFFGPGTRLTVL.

The genes are TRBV13 and TRBJ2-2; 9 bases align to TRBD1. Germline V gives CDR1 PRHDT, CDR2 FYEKMQ (reference sequence). This CDR3 is built from 16 residues. The junction had 7 bases not matched to a gene; V was cut back by 3 bases and J by 5 bases. The CDR3 here is CASSLKQGAGTGELFF. The CDR3 coding sequence is TGTGCCAGCAGCTTGAAACAGGGGGCAGGGACCGGGGAGCTGTTTTTT.

The chain carries TRBV2 and TRBJ2-6; TRBD1 aligns across 12 bases. The CDR3 consists of 17 residues. Germline values: CDR1 SNHLY, CDR2 FYNNEI. V shed 11 bases, J shed 0 bases, and the junction held 8 bases outside the gene matches. CDR3 in DNA: TGTGCCTCCACGGGACAGGGGGCATACTCTGGGGCCAACGTCCTGACTTTC. Translation gives CASTGQGAYSGANVLTF.